This T cell receptor (beta chain) stems from a study of blood T cell repertoires in COVID-19 (dated by TCRdb to between 2020 and 2021). Concerning the study at large: Samples covering the acute and convalescent phases of COVID-19 were provided by collaborators in the United States, Italy and Spain. Where available, HLA class I and class II types were taken from metadata supplied by the sample provider and were not determined by assay-based typing. The prospective study material was composed of cDNA or gDNA derived from T cells, B-cell-depleted T cells, or PBMCs. Samples were obtained from the ongoing ImmuneRACE study (first 160 participants) and from 1,200 or so subjects provided by 6 global collaborators. Deeply sampled blood TCRbeta repertoires from subjects exposed to, actively infected with, or recovered from COVID-19 were included in the dataset. The repertoires were released in a freely available public database intended as a resource for research on the immune response to SARS-CoV-2. The sample metadata nearly always contained a de-identified subject ID, COVID-19 status, age in years and sex. The research as a whole found: The quantity of clinical and demographic metadata differed by source and by participant and was supplied without curation.

The cysteine opens and the phenylalanine closes a CDR3 of 14 amino acids. The CDR3 DNA has 42 bases and is translated from base 1. Reading the germline V gene gives CDR1 SGHRS and CDR2 YFSETQ. V ends up 1 base short and J 6 bases short, with an unmatched junction base count of 3. Each collaborating institution followed its own protocols to collect whole blood in K2EDTA tubes. For TCRbeta analysis, collaborator samples were shipped as frozen whole blood, as isolated PBMCs, or as DNA extracted from either sample type. TCRbeta CDR3 regions were amplified from genomic DNA by means of the immunoSEQ Assay, a bias-controlled multiplex PCR. The source study handled its data this way. Within the assay, amplification of reference gene primers was used to estimate how many nucleated cells each sample contained. To quantify the absolute abundance of each unique TCRbeta CDR3 rearrangement, sequence reads were collapsed and filtered. Productive Simpson clonality was computed per sample as the square root of Simpson's diversity index over productive rearrangements. The table comes from immuneACCESS by way of TCRdb, which keeps in-frame sequences with V and J called. Part of the clones is missing from these tables; in studies checked, under half for an unresolved V gene and the rest for unknown reasons. V, J and clone size were drawn from that table, and D and trimming were deduced from the DNA. The sample table holds tens of thousands of clones, of which around four fifths were seen once. Of the sample, roughly 5.4% falls within the top ten clones.

Concerning this clone itself: Its antigen specificity is not known. Within one base of it there is no much larger clone, and no base qualities were kept.

This TCR derives from a man between 45 and 60 years old with active COVID-19. The sequenced sample consisted of peripheral blood. The V and J segments used are TRBV5-1 and TRBJ2-7; the central 11 bases match TRBD2. CDR3 protein: CASSLTSGSGEQYF. The bases are TGCGCCAGCAGCTTGACTAGCGGGAGCGGCGAGCAGTACTTC.